This paragraph reports one TCR beta chain. The sample comes from a study of metastatic and nonmetastatic thyroid tumors. The overall study: Repertoire comparisons spanned blood and tumor or nodule tissue from malignant and benign thyroid patients.

Patients underwent thyroid surgery, and none had received any treatment before it. The germline V gene encodes CDR1 SGHTA and CDR2 FQGNSA. The germline V and J ends were trimmed by 3 bases and 12 bases, with 15 bases remaining between them. CDR3 length: 13 amino acids. TCRdb reassembled clones from the PCR reads with MiXCR. The table records around 18,000 clones, 30% to 40% of them present only once. This clonotype originated in a male donor with papillary thyroid cancer or a benign thyroid nodule (not recorded which). Some clones in this sample may be carry-over from other donors' samples. Sample: tumor tissue. The chain carries TRBV7-2 and TRBJ2-1, with D perhaps given as TRBD1 or TRBD2 (8 bases each). In DNA, the CDR3 is TGTGCCAGCAGCTTGAATAGCGGGACAGGGCAGTTCTTC. As protein: CASSLNSGTGQFF.